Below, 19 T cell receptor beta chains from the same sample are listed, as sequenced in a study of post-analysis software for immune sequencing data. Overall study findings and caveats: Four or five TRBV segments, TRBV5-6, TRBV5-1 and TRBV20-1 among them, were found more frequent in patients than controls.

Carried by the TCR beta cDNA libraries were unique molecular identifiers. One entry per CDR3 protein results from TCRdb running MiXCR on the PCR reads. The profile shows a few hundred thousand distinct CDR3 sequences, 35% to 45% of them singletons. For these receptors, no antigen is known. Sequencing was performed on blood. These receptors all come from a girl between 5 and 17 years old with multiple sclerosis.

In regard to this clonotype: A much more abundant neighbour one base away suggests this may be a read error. CDR3 amino acids: CASSLASPVLNYSYTF. CDR3 nucleotides: TGTGCCAGCAGCTTGGCTTCGCCCGTCCTAAACTATAGCTACACCTTC. The chain has TRBV5-5 and TRBJ1-2; D ambiguous. Germline CDR1 is SGHKS and CDR2 is YYEKEE (reference sequence). This CDR3 region has 16 residues. The full variable domain, its missing parts supplied by reference TRBV5-5 and TRBJ1-2, is DAGVTQSPTHLIKTRGQQVTLRCSPISGHKSVSWYQQVLGQGPQFIFQYYEKEERGRGNFPDRFSARQFPNYSSELNVNALLLGDSALYLCASSLASPVLNYSYTFGSGTRLTVV.

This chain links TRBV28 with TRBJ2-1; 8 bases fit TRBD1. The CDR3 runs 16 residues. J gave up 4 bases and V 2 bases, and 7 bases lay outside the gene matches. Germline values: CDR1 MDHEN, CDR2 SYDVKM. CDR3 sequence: CASSLPGQVPYNEQFF. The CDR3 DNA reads TGTGCCAGCAGTTTACCGGGACAGGTCCCATACAATGAGCAGTTCTTC.

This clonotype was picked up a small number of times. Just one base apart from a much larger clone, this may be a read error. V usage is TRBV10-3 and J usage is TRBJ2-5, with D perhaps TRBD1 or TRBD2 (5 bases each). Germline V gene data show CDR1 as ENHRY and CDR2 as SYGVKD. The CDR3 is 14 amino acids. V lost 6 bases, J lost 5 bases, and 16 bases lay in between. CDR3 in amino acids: CAIRERQGGETQYF. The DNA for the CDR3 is TGTGCCATCAGGGAGCGGCAGGGCGGGGAGACCCAGTACTTC.

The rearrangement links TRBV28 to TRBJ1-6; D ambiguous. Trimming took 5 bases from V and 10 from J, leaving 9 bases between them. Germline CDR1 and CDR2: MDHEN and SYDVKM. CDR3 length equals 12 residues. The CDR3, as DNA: TGTGCCAGCAGTCAACCTCGGTCACCCCTCCACTTT. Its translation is CASSQPRSPLHF.

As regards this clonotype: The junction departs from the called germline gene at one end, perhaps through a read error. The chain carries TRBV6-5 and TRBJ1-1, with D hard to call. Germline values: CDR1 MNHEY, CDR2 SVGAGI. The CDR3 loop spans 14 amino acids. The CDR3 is CVSSYSKMNTEAFF. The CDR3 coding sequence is TGTGTCAGCAGTTACTCGAAGATGAACACTGAAGCTTTCTTT.

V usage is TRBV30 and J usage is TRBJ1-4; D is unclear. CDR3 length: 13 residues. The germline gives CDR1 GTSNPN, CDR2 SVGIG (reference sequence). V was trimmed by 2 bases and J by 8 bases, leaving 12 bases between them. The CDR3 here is CAWSTSPAEKLFF. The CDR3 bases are TGTGCCTGGAGTACCTCCCCGGCGGAAAAACTGTTTTTT.

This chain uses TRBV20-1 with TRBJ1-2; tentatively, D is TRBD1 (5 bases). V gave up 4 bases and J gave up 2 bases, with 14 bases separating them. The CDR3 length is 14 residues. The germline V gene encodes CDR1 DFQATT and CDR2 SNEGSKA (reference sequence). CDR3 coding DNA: TGCAGTGCTAACTGGGCGGGGGGGAACTATGGCTACACCTTC. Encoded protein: CSANWAGGNYGYTF.

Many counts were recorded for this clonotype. Here the CDR3 DNA reads TGTGCCAGCAGCTCCCCCTACAGTGCCTCCTACAATGAGCAGTTCTTC. Translated, it gives CASSSPYSASYNEQFF. The V gene is TRBV28, the J gene TRBJ2-1; no firm D call. The V end was cut by 6 bases, the J end by 0 bases, with 15 bases between. The CDR3 extends over 16 amino acids. Looked up from germline, CDR1 is MDHEN and CDR2 is SYDVKM. The complete variable domain, with remaining parts taken from reference TRBV28 and TRBJ2-1, reads DVKVTQSSRYLVKRTGEKVFLECVQDMDHENMFWYRQDPGLGLRLIYFSYDVKMKEKGDIPEGYSVSREKKERFSLILESASTNQTSMYLCASSSPYSASYNEQFFGPGTRLTVL.

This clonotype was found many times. Here the CDR3 reads CSAGTLASNEQFF. The CDR3 DNA reads TGCAGTGCCGGGACGTTGGCTTCCAATGAGCAGTTCTTC. This chain uses TRBV20-1 with TRBJ2-1; D may be TRBD1 or TRBD2 (5 bases each). Germline loops: CDR1 DFQATT, CDR2 SNEGSKA (reference sequence). The CDR3 loop spans 13 amino acids. The V gene lost 6 bases and the J gene lost 6 bases, with 15 bases spanning the gap.

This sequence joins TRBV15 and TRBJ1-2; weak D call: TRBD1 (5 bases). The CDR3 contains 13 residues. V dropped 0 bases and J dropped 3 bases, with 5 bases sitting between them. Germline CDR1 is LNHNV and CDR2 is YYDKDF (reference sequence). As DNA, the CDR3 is TGTGCCACCAGCAGAGAGGGGGACTATGGCTACACCTTC. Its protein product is CATSREGDYGYTF.

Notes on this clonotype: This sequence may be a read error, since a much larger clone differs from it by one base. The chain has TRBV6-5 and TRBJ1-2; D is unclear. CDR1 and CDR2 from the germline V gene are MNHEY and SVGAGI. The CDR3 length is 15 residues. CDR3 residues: CAGSYSRFSDYGYTF. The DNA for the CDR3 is TGTGCCGGCAGTTACTCTAGGTTCAGCGATTATGGCTACACCTTC.

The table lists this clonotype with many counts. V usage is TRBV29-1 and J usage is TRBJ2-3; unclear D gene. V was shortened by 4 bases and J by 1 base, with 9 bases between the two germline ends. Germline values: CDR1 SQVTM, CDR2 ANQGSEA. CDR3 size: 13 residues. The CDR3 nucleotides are TGCAGCGTTGGTATCGCTGGCACAGATACGCAGTATTTT. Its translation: CSVGIAGTDTQYF.

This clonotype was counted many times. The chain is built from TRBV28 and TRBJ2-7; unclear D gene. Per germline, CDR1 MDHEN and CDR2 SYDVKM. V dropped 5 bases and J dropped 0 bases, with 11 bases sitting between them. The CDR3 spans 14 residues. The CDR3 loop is CASSRTAVSYEQYF. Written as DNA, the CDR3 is TGTGCCAGCAGTCGGACGGCCGTCTCCTACGAGCAGTACTTC.

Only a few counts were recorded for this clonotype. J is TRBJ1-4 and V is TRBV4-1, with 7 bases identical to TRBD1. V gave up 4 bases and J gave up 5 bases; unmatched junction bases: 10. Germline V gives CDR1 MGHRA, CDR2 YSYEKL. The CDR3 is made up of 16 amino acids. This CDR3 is CASSLPPGQPNEKLFF. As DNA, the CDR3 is TGCGCCAGCAGCCTTCCACCGGGACAGCCGAATGAAAAACTGTTTTTT.

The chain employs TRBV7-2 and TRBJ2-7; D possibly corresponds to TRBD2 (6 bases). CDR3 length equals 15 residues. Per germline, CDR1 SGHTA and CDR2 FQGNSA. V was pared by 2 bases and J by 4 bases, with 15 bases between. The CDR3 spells CASSLSFGTVYEQYF. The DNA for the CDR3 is TGTGCCAGCAGCTTAAGTTTTGGGACTGTTTACGAGCAGTACTTC.

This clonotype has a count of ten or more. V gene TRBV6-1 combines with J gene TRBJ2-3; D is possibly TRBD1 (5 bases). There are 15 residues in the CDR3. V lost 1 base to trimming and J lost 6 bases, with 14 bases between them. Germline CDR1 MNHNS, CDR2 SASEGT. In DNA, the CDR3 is TGTGCCAGCAGTGAAGTCAGGGTCGGGCTGGATACGCAGTATTTT. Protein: CASSEVRVGLDTQYF.

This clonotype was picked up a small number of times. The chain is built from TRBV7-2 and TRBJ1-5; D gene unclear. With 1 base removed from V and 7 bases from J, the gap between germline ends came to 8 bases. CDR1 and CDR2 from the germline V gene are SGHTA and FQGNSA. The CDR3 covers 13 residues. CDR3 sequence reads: CASSLVGGQPQHF. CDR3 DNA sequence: TGTGCCAGCAGCTTAGTCGGAGGCCAGCCCCAGCATTTT.

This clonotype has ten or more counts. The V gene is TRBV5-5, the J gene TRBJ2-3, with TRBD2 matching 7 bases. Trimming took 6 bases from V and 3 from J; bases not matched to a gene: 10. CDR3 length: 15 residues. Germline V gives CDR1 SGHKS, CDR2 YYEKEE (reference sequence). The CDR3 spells CASTDLGGPTDTQYF. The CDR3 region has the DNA TGTGCCAGCACCGATCTGGGAGGGCCGACAGATACGCAGTATTTT.

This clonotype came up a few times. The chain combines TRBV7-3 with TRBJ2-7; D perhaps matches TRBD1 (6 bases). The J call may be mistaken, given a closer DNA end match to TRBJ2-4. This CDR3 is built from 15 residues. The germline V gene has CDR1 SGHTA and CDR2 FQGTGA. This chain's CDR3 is CASSPEPGQQNIQYF. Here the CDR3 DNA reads TGTGCCAGCAGCCCGGAACCGGGACAACAAAACATTCAGTACTTC.